Listed below are T cell receptor beta chains from one sample, sequenced in a study of long-term antiretroviral therapy in people with HIV. Here immunoSEQ multiplex PCR was the method, and the copy in TCRdb shows in-frame clones only, minus some. Found here are 44,000 or so clones, more than 90% of them singletons; the top ten hold about 3%. The sequenced sample was unsorted PBMCs, obtained 3.7 years after starting antiretroviral therapy. These receptors came from a woman in her forties or fifties with HIV. CDR3s include the opening cysteine and the closing phenylalanine or tryptophan. D genes are given only for firm matches. Where a row states a size, it is once, few, many or the class of an expanded clone; other rows omit it.

TRBV30	-	-	TRBJ2-1	CAWSFGISYNEQFF	TGTGCCTGGAGTTTCGGCATTTCCTACAATGAGCAGTTCTTC
TRBV6-5	-	-	TRBJ1-4	CASKGTNEKLFF	TGTGCCAGCAAAGGGACTAATGAAAAACTGTTTTTT
TRBV4-3	-	-	TRBJ2-7	CASSQGGVYEQYF	TGCGCCAGCAGCCAAGGGGGAGTGTACGAGCAGTACTTC
TRBV6-5	-	-	TRBJ2-1	CASTPMSFSFNEQFF	TGTGCCAGCACCCCAATGAGCTTCTCATTCAATGAGCAGTTCTTC
TRBV19	-	TRBD2	TRBJ2-5	CASDYGGGPQETQYF	TGTGCCAGCGACTATGGCGGGGGGCCACAAGAGACCCAGTACTTC
TRBV7-3	-	-	TRBJ2-5	CASSPGHGETQYF	TGTGCCAGCAGCCCGGGCCACGGGGAGACCCAGTACTTC
TRBV7-2	-	-	TRBJ2-2	CASSLIIGELFF	TGTGCCAGCAGCTTAATAATCGGGGAGCTGTTTTTT
TRBV7-9	-	TRBD1	TRBJ1-1	CASRPTGRNTEAFF	TGTGCCAGCAGGCCGACAGGGAGGAACACTGAAGCTTTCTTT
TRBV5-4	-	-	TRBJ2-7	CASSTGQSAYEQYF	TGTGCCAGCAGCACCGGACAGTCCGCTTACGAGCAGTACTTC
TRBV2	-	-	TRBJ1-4	CASSEAGLGEKLFF	TGTGCCAGCAGTGAAGCGGGCCTGGGTGAAAAACTGTTTTTT
TRBV29-1	-	-	TRBJ1-1	CSVSTGGLGTEAFF	TGCAGCGTTTCCACCGGGGGGCTTGGCACTGAAGCTTTCTTT
TRBV5-1	once	TRBD1	TRBJ1-1	CASSLDGGTGASEAFF	TGCGCCAGCAGCTTGGACGGAGGGACAGGGGCTTCAGAAGCTTTCTTT
TRBV5-1	once	TRBD2	TRBJ2-1	CASSWNGGRESYNEQFF	TGCGCCAGCAGCTGGAACGGGGGGAGAGAATCCTACAATGAGCAGTTCTTC
TRBV18	-	-	TRBJ2-5	CATTGWDLREETQYF	TGTGCCACCACCGGATGGGACCTACGGGAGGAGACCCAGTACTTC
TRBV28	-	-	TRBJ1-2	CASTSPAESYGYTF	TGTGCCAGCACCTCCCCGGCGGAGTCCTATGGCTACACCTTC
TRBV10-3	-	TRBD1	TRBJ2-2	CACSGTVPTGELFF	TGTGCCTGCTCCGGGACAGTGCCGACCGGGGAGCTGTTTTTT
TRBV29-1	-	TRBD1	TRBJ2-2	CSVDTGTGAPGELFF	TGCAGCGTTGATACCGGGACAGGGGCTCCCGGGGAGCTGTTTTTT
TRBV30	-	TRBD1	TRBJ1-2	CAWSEGQARDYGYTF	TGTGCCTGGAGTGAGGGACAGGCTCGAGACTATGGCTACACCTTC
TRBV7-2	-	TRBD1	TRBJ2-3	CASSFRGRSDTQYF	TGTGCCAGCAGCTTCAGGGGGCGATCAGATACGCAGTATTTT
TRBV11-2	-	TRBD1	TRBJ1-6	CASSSWDREWNSPLHF	TGTGCCAGCAGCTCATGGGACAGGGAGTGGAATTCACCCCTCCACTTT
TRBV5-1	-	-	TRBJ1-5	CASSLWPNQPQHF	TGCGCCAGCAGCTTGTGGCCAAATCAGCCCCAGCATTTT
TRBV9	-	-	TRBJ2-5	CASSATAGTQYF	TGTGCCAGCAGCGCGACAGCCGGGACCCAGTACTTC
TRBV11-2	once	TRBD1	TRBJ2-7	CASSLVWARGHEQYF	TGTGCCAGCAGCTTAGTCTGGGCGAGGGGGCATGAGCAGTACTTC
TRBV30	-	-	TRBJ2-7	CAWRPGTPTYEQYF	TGTGCCTGGAGGCCCGGGACTCCCACCTACGAGCAGTACTTC
TRBV5-5	-	TRBD1	TRBJ2-7	CASSSTGGATDEQYF	TGTGCCAGCAGCTCAACAGGGGGCGCTACGGACGAGCAGTACTTC
TRBV29-1	once	-	TRBJ2-1	CSAMDADNEQFF	TGCAGCGCCATGGACGCCGACAATGAGCAGTTCTTC
TRBV11-2	-	TRBD2	TRBJ2-3	CASSLPSGYTDTQYF	TGTGCCAGCAGCTTGCCTAGCGGTTACACAGATACGCAGTATTTT
TRBV5-5	-	-	TRBJ2-1	CASSLGPDNEQFF	TGTGCCAGCAGCTTGGGACCTGACAATGAGCAGTTCTTC
TRBV5-1	-	-	TRBJ1-3	CASSLNPGRAGNTIYF	TGCGCCAGCAGCTTGAATCCCGGCAGGGCTGGAAACACCATATATTTT
TRBV7-2	-	-	TRBJ1-2	CASSLGSSTNYGYTF	TGTGCCAGCAGCTTAGGTTCCTCAACTAACTATGGCTACACCTTC
TRBV2	-	-	TRBJ2-7	CASSEGRQHYEQYF	TGTGCCAGCAGTGAAGGGCGTCAGCACTACGAGCAGTACTTC
TRBV4-3	-	TRBD1	TRBJ1-2	CASRPGTGPYGYTF	TGCGCCAGCAGACCCGGGACAGGGCCCTATGGCTACACCTTC
TRBV9	-	-	TRBJ2-2	CASSVATAGSLPGELFF	TGTGCCAGCAGCGTAGCTACGGCGGGGTCCCTCCCGGGGGAGCTGTTTTTT
TRBV2	-	-	TRBJ2-5	CASIPLQGVETQYF	TGTGCCAGCATCCCTCTACAGGGCGTTGAGACCCAGTACTTC
TRBV7-9	few	-	TRBJ1-4	CASSLIGNNEKLFF	TGTGCCAGCAGCTTAATAGGGAATAATGAAAAACTGTTTTTT
TRBV27	-	-	TRBJ2-1	CASTSFLANYNEQFF	TGTGCCAGCACCTCCTTCCTAGCAAACTACAATGAGCAGTTCTTC
TRBV19	-	TRBD2	TRBJ2-7	CASSSLSSGGPYEQYF	TGTGCCAGTAGTAGCCTCTCTAGCGGGGGGCCCTACGAGCAGTACTTC
TRBV5-1	-	-	TRBJ2-1	CASSPPEIGVNEQFF	TGCGCCAGCAGCCCCCCAGAGATTGGGGTCAATGAGCAGTTCTTC
TRBV5-6	-	TRBD1	TRBJ1-5	CASSLGTGLNQPQHF	TGTGCCAGCAGCTTGGGGACAGGTCTTAATCAGCCCCAGCATTTT